This T cell receptor beta chain was sequenced for a study of siplizumab effects on memory and regulatory T cells. Study outcomes and limitations: Siplizumab, the agent tested, significantly reduced alloreactive sequences traceable to unstimulated CD4+ memory cells. Unstimulated subsets contained matches for only a minor fraction of alloreactive clones. Naive T cells were seemingly more diverse than memory cells, and major contributions to the alloresponse seemed to be made by them. Proliferating Tregs from siplizumab cultures lacked functional confirmation of suppression.

With respect to this clone: What it binds is unknown.

Method: immunoSEQ multiplex PCR; TCRdb's copy keeps in-frame clones and lacks some. The sample includes 100,000 or so clones, over 90% of them seen just once. Germline-derived CDR1 and CDR2 are MDHEN and SYDVKM. V lost 5 bases and J lost 9; bases outside the gene matches: 2. The CDR3 runs 11 residues. The sequencing sample was made of non-Treg CD4+ T cells sorted from blood. This clonotype was sampled from a human donor in good health. The rearrangement uses TRBV28 and TRBJ1-2; 8 nucleotides agree with TRBD1. CDR3 DNA: TGTGCCAGCAGTCGACAGGGGCGCTACACCTTC. Its protein product is CASSRQGRYTF.